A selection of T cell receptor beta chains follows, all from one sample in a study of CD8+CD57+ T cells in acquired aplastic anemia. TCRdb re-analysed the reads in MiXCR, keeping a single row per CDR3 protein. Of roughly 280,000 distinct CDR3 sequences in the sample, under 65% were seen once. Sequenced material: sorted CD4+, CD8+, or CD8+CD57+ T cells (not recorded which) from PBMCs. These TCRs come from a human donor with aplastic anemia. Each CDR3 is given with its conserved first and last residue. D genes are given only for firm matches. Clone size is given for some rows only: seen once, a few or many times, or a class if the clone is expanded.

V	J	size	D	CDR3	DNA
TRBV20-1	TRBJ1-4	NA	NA	CSARVVNEKLFF	TGCAGTGCTAGAGTGGTAAATGAAAAACTGTTTTTT
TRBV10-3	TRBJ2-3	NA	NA	CAISETGTAGNEQYF	TGTGCCATCAGTGAGACCGGGACCGCAGGGAATGAGCAGTATTTT
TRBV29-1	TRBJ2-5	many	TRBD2	CSVVGGLRETQYF	TGCAGCGTTGTTGGGGGACTACGCGAGACCCAGTACTTC
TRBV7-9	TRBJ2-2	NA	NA	CASSPDWNTGELFF	TGTGCCAGCAGCCCTGACTGGAACACCGGGGAGCTGTTTTTT
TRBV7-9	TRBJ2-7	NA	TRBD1	CASSFPGQSYEQYF	TGTGCCAGCAGCTTCCCGGGACAGAGCTACGAGCAGTACTTC
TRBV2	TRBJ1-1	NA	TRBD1	CARSGGSTEAFF	TGTGCTAGATCAGGGGGTTCCACTGAAGCTTTCTTT
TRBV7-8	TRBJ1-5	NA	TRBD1	CASSHRGNNQPQHF	TGTGCCAGCAGCCACAGGGGGAACAATCAGCCCCAGCATTTT
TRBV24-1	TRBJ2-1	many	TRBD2	CATSDSLAGEQFF	TGTGCCACCAGTGATTCACTAGCGGGTGAGCAGTTCTTC
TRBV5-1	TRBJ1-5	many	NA	CASSLEVFNQPQHF	TGCGCCAGCAGCTTGGAAGTGTTCAATCAGCCCCAGCATTTT
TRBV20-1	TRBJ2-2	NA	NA	CSASLSTGELFF	TGCAGTGCTAGCCTAAGCACCGGGGAGCTGTTTTTT
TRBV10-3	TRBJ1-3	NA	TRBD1	CAISRVQGASGNTIYF	TGTGCCATCAGTAGAGTACAGGGGGCAAGCGGAAACACCATATATTTT
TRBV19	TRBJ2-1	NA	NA	CASSNQGWYNEQFF	TGTGCCAGTAGTAACCAGGGTTGGTACAATGAGCAGTTCTTC
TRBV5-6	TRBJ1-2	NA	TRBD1	CASSLDGTGDYGYTF	TGTGCCAGCAGCTTGGATGGGACAGGGGACTATGGCTACACCTTC
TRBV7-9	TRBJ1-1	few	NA	CASSFFPEAFF	TGTGCCAGCAGCTTTTTCCCTGAAGCTTTCTTT
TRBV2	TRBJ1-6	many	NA	CASSVGGPNYNSPLHF	TGTGCCAGCAGTGTGGGGGGACCTAACTATAATTCACCCCTCCACTTT
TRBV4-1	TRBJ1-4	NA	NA	CASSPPVGSGKLFF	TGCGCCAGCAGCCCGCCGGTCGGGTCAGGAAAACTGTTTTTT
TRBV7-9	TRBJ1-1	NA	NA	CASSLAGGTTEAFF	TGTGCCAGCAGCTTGGCGGGGGGAACCACTGAAGCTTTCTTT
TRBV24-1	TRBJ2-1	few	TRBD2	CATSDGRGFATEQFF	TGTGCCACCAGTGATGGGAGGGGATTTGCGACTGAGCAGTTCTTC
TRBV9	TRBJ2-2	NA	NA	CASSAATGELFF	TGTGCCAGCAGCGCCGCCACCGGGGAGCTGTTTTTT
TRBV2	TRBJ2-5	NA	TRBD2	CATRLTSGGAETQYF	TGTGCCACCCGCCTGACTAGCGGGGGGGCTGAGACCCAGTACTTC
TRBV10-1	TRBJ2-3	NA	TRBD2	CASSGGLAGRDEQYF	TGCGCCAGCAGTGGCGGACTAGCGGGAAGGGATGAGCAGTATTTT
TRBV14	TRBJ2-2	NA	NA	CASSLPRGKGTSNTGELFF	TGCGCCAGCAGCCTACCCAGGGGAAAGGGGACTTCGAACACCGGGGAGCTGTTTTTT
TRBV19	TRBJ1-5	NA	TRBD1	CASSIPSGQGGQPQHF	TGTGCCAGTAGTATACCATCGGGACAGGGGGGTCAGCCCCAGCATTTT
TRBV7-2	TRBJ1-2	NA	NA	CASSLARGAMDGYTF	TGTGCCAGCAGCTTAGCAAGAGGGGCTATGGATGGCTACACCTTC
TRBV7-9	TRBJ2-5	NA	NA	CASSFRQGWDSETQYF	TGTGCCAGCAGCTTTAGACAAGGCTGGGACTCGGAGACCCAGTACTTC
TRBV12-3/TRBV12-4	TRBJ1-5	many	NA	CASSLLGASNQPQHF	TGTGCCAGCAGTTTATTGGGGGCAAGCAATCAGCCCCAGCATTTT
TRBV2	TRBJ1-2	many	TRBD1	CASSNDRGFYGYTF	TGTGCCAGCAGCAACGACAGGGGGTTTTACGGTTACACCTTC
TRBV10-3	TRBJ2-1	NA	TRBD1	CANSQGSGSYNEQFF	TGTGCCAATTCACAGGGGTCAGGCTCCTACAATGAGCAGTTCTTC
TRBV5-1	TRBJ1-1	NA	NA	CASSLDASSTEAFF	TGCGCCAGCAGCTTGGACGCCAGCAGTACTGAAGCTTTCTTT
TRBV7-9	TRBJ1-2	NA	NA	CASSLVRGSPSYGYTF	TGTGCCAGCAGCTTAGTTCGGGGCAGTCCTTCCTATGGCTACACCTTC
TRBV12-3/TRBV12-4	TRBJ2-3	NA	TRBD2	CASSFGLAVTDTQYF	TGTGCCAGCAGTTTTGGACTAGCGGTCACAGATACGCAGTATTTT
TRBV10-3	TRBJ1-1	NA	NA	CAITGTTNTEAFF	TGTGCCATCACGGGGACAACGAACACTGAAGCTTTCTTT
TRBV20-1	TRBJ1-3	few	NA	CSASQGGNTIYF	TGCAGTGCTTCACAGGGAGGAAACACCATATATTTT
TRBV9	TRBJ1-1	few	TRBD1	CASSGTTGDAEAFF	TGTGCCAGCAGCGGGACGACAGGGGATGCTGAAGCTTTCTTT